One sample yielded the 28 T cell receptor beta chains listed below, sequenced in a study of blood T cells in healthy people across ages. A sample-barcoded 5' primer and a J-beta primer mix were used in a second PCR of about 7 to 12 cycles. One entry per CDR3 protein results from TCRdb running MiXCR on the 5' RACE reads. This table has some 1.6 million distinct CDR3 sequences, roughly 32% appearing once. Sequencing input: blood. All receptors come from a woman aged 25-40 years in good health.

The V call is TRBV2, the J call TRBJ1-6, with 9 positions matching TRBD1. Germline assignment: CDR1 SNHLY and CDR2 FYNNEI. The CDR3 consists of 16 residues. J was trimmed by 7 bases and V by 2 bases; bases with no gene match: 6. DNA of the CDR3: TGTGCCAGCAGTGAATCTTCTGACAGGGGGAATTCACCCCTCCACTTT. Amino acid sequence: CASSESSDRGNSPLHF.

Note on this clonotype: This may be a read error: a much more frequent sequence differs by one nucleotide. The J gene is TRBJ2-7, the V gene TRBV7-9, with D possibly being TRBD1 or TRBD2 (5 bases each). The V and J ends lost 8 bases and 6 bases respectively, with 17 bases between them. The V gene's germline CDR1 is SEHNR and CDR2 FQNEAQ (reference sequence). This CDR3 comprises 13 residues. CDR3 DNA: TGTGCCAGCGGCCAGAAAGAGGGGCGCGAGCAGTACTTC. As protein: CASGQKEGREQYF.

This clonotype was counted at least ten times. The V call is TRBV29-1, the J call TRBJ2-7, with TRBD1 as a possible D gene (5 bases). Germline-derived CDR1 and CDR2 are SQVTM and ANQGSEA. Trimming removed 4 bases at V and 3 bases at J, with 16 bases between. The CDR3 has 14 residues. This chain's CDR3 is CSVAGREGIYEQYF. For the CDR3, the DNA is TGCAGCGTTGCCGGCAGGGAAGGGATCTACGAGCAGTACTTC.

The sample holds a few counts of this clonotype. The chain couples TRBV4-1 to TRBJ2-2; D remains ambiguous. The CDR3 is 16 amino acids. The germline CDR1 and CDR2 sequences are MGHRA and YSYEKL. V dropped 1 base and J dropped 0 bases, with 9 bases sitting between them. The CDR3 protein is CASSQGLVANTGELFF. For the CDR3, the DNA is TGCGCCAGCAGCCAAGGACTGGTCGCGAACACCGGGGAGCTGTTTTTT.

In this sample, this clonotype turned up a few times. V usage is TRBV11-1 and J usage is TRBJ1-2; 9 nucleotides align to TRBD1. This CDR3 has 15 residues. The germline V gene has CDR1 SGHAT and CDR2 FQDESV (reference sequence). The ends lost 5 bases at V and 6 bases at J; junction bases unmatched: 10. CDR3 coding DNA: TGTGCCAGCAGCGCAGGGACAGGGCGAGGAAATGGCTACACCTTC. Its protein is CASSAGTGRGNGYTF.

A remark on this clonotype: Compared with germline, one end of the junction differs, possibly owing to a read error. The rearrangement links TRBV7-9 to TRBJ2-7, with unresolved D. The CDR3 is made up of 12 amino acids. Germline assignment: CDR1 SEHNR and CDR2 FQNEAQ (reference sequence). The CDR3 reads CAGSPSGHEQYF. The CDR3 DNA follows: TGTGCCGGCAGCCCAAGTGGTCACGAGCAGTACTTC.

In this sample, this clonotype turned up many times. The rearrangement links TRBV20-1 to TRBJ1-4; D gene unclear. Germline assignment: CDR1 DFQATT and CDR2 SNEGSKA (reference sequence). V was pared by 1 base and J by 0 bases, with 3 bases between. This CDR3 spans 13 amino acids. The CDR3 DNA reads TGCAGTGCTAGAGGGGCAACTAATGAAAAACTGTTTTTT. The encoded protein is CSARGATNEKLFF.

The J gene is TRBJ1-1, the V gene TRBV11-2; a weak D match, TRBD1 (6 bases). There are 14 residues in the CDR3. Germline CDR1 reads SGHAT; CDR2 reads FQNNGV. V was pared by 5 bases and J by 6 bases, with 16 bases between. CDR3 protein: CASSTWGQGPEAFF. As DNA, the CDR3 is TGTGCCAGCAGCACCTGGGGGCAGGGGCCTGAAGCTTTCTTT. The full variable domain, rest sourced from reference TRBV11-2 and TRBJ1-1, is EAGVAQSPRYKIIEKRQSVAFWCNPISGHATLYWYQQILGQGPKLLIQFQNNGVVDDSQLPKDRFSAERLKGVDSTLKIQPAKLEDSAVYLCASSTWGQGPEAFFGQGTRLTVV.

V gene TRBV20-1 combines with J gene TRBJ2-7; 10 nucleotides align to TRBD2. The CDR3 totals 16 residues. With V trimmed by 1 base and J by 5 bases, 11 bases remained unmatched. Germline-derived CDR1 and CDR2 are DFQATT and SNEGSKA (reference sequence). The CDR3 DNA follows: TGCAGTGCTAGAGTACCCCTTAGCGGGGGGCCCCACGAGCAGTACTTC. Translated: CSARVPLSGGPHEQYF.

The genes are TRBV5-1 and TRBJ2-3; D might be TRBD2 (5 bases). CDR3 length: 16 amino acids. Germline V gene sequence: CDR1 SGHRS, CDR2 YFSETQ. The V gene lost 0 bases and the J gene lost 1 base, with 12 bases spanning the gap. The CDR3 spells CASSLGWETGTDTQYF. CDR3 sequence (DNA): TGCGCCAGCAGCTTGGGGTGGGAGACGGGCACAGATACGCAGTATTTT.

Ten or more counts support this clonotype. CDR3 amino acids: CSVEGDRETQYF. The CDR3 DNA follows: TGCAGCGTTGAGGGGGATCGGGAGACCCAGTACTTC. This chain links TRBV29-1 with TRBJ2-5; D may match TRBD1 or TRBD2 (5 bases each). Germline assignment: CDR1 SQVTM and CDR2 ANQGSEA. CDR3 length: 12 residues. The V gene lost 3 bases and the J gene lost 5 bases, with 10 bases spanning the gap. Complete variable domain (other parts from reference TRBV29-1 and TRBJ2-5): SAVISQKPSRDICQRGTSLTIQCQVDSQVTMMFWYRQQPGQSLTLIATANQGSEATYESGFVIDKFPISRPNLTFSTLTVSNMSPEDSSIYLCSVEGDRETQYFGPGTRLLVL.

The chain joins TRBV7-6 to TRBJ1-1; TRBD1 matches 10 bases. V lost 1 base to trimming and J lost 12 bases; unmatched junction nucleotides: 8. This CDR3 has 14 residues. The V gene's germline CDR1 is SGHVS and CDR2 FNYEAQ. The DNA for the CDR3 is TGTGCCAGCAGCTTAGTACAGGACAGGGGGGAACCTTTCTTT. It yields the protein CASSLVQDRGEPFF. Full variable domain (outside the CDR3, taken from reference TRBV7-6 and TRBJ1-1): GAGVSQSPRYKVTKRGQDVALRCDPISGHVSLYWYRQALGQGPEFLTYFNYEAQQDKSGLPNDRFSAERPEGSISTLTIQRTEQRDSAMYRCASSLVQDRGEPFFGQGTRLTVV.

The sample holds many counts of this clonotype. The chain joins TRBV27 to TRBJ1-1; 7 bases match TRBD1. Unmatched junction bases numbered 2, after V lost 4 bases and J lost 6 bases. Germline-derived CDR1 and CDR2 are MNHEY and SMNVEV (reference sequence). The CDR3 consists of 12 residues. CDR3 coding DNA: TGTGCCAGCAGTTCTACAGGGGCTGAAGCTTTCTTT. Its translation: CASSSTGAEAFF.

This clonotype was detected once. This rearrangement joins TRBV10-2 to TRBJ2-7; perhaps TRBD2 as D (5 bases). Per germline, CDR1 WSHSY and CDR2 SAAADI. The V end lost 10 bases, the J end lost 2 bases, and 18 bases lay between the germline ends. The CDR3 is 14 residues long. For the CDR3, the DNA is TGCGCCACCAATACCTTAATGGAGGCCTACGAGCAGTACTTC. Residues: CATNTLMEAYEQYF.

V usage is TRBV12-3 or TRBV12-4 and J usage is TRBJ1-2; 10 bases agree with TRBD1. Unmatched junction bases numbered 7, after V lost 5 bases and J lost 7 bases. CDR3 length: 14 amino acids. For the CDR3, the DNA is TGTGCCAGCAGTCCGACAGGGGGCGCAAGTGGCTACACCTTC. This gives the protein CASSPTGGASGYTF.

This chain links TRBV5-1 with TRBJ2-5, with 11 bases matching TRBD2. Germline-derived CDR1 and CDR2 are SGHRS and YFSETQ. The CDR3 covers 17 residues. V lost 3 bases, J lost 2 bases, and 9 bases stayed unmatched. CDR3 nucleotide sequence: TGCGCCAGCAGCTCATCGGGACTAGCGGTACCTCAAGAGACCCAGTACTTC. Its translation is CASSSSGLAVPQETQYF. Drawing the rest from reference TRBV5-1 and TRBJ2-5, the complete variable domain is KAGVTQTPRYLIKTRGQQVTLSCSPISGHRSVSWYQQTPGQGLQFLFEYFSETQRNKGNFPGRFSGRQFSNSRSEMNVSTLELGDSALYLCASSSSGLAVPQETQYFGPGTRLLVL.

Comment on this clonotype: An end of the junction differs from the germline gene, which may be a read error. The V gene is TRBV12-3 or TRBV12-4, the J gene TRBJ2-1; TRBD2 matches at 10 bases. CDR3 length: 17 amino acids. The CDR3 sequence: CAGSLPPSGRQLGEQFF. Here the CDR3 DNA reads TGTGCCGGCAGTCTCCCACCTAGCGGGAGACAGTTGGGTGAGCAGTTCTTC.

The rearrangement uses TRBV29-1 and TRBJ2-7, with TRBD2 matching 8 bases. The CDR3 totals 14 residues. V shed 3 bases and J 1 base; nucleotides not matched to a gene: 5. From germline, CDR1 is SQVTM and CDR2 ANQGSEA. CDR3 amino acids: CSVDLGGGSYEQYF. CDR3 in DNA: TGCAGCGTTGATCTGGGCGGGGGGTCCTACGAGCAGTACTTC.

This clonotype showed up just a few times. The chain recombines TRBV30 with TRBJ2-3; D uncertain. The V and J ends lost 1 base and 2 bases respectively, with 7 bases between them. Germline values: CDR1 GTSNPN, CDR2 SVGIG (reference sequence). This CDR3 region has 13 residues. The CDR3 DNA sequence: TGTGCCTGGAGTGGTGTATTCACAGATACGCAGTATTTT. It is translated as CAWSGVFTDTQYF.

The rearrangement joins TRBV7-8 to TRBJ2-1; D perhaps matches TRBD1 (5 bases). Germline V lookup: CDR1 SGHVS, CDR2 FQNEAQ. Trimming shortened V by 1 base and J by 8 bases, and 21 bases separated the two germline ends. The CDR3 covers 17 residues. As DNA, the CDR3 is TGTGCCAGCAGCTTAGTAGGCGTGGACCCCAGGGCAGATGAGCAGTTCTTC. Translated: CASSLVGVDPRADEQFF.

This chain uses TRBV14 with TRBJ1-2; D not resolved. CDR3 length equals 13 residues. Per germline, CDR1 SGHDN and CDR2 FVKESK. V lost 3 bases, J lost 5 bases, and 10 bases lay in between. This chain's CDR3 is CASSQRRRYGYTF. CDR3 DNA: TGTGCCAGCAGCCAGCGGAGGAGGTATGGCTACACCTTC.

About this clonotype: A read error is likely, as this CDR3 ends without the conserved phenylalanine or tryptophan. The chain employs TRBV10-3 and TRBJ2-1; the D is unclear. V gave up 2 bases and J gave up 6 bases, with 11 bases separating them. CDR1 and CDR2 from the germline V gene are ENHRY and SYGVKD. The CDR3 is 14 residues long. CDR3 DNA sequence: TGTGCCATCAGTGAGCCTGGTCAACCCAATGAGCAGTTCGTC. Residues: CAISEPGQPNEQFV.

This clonotype was counted a few times. The chain recombines TRBV20-1 with TRBJ2-5; TRBD1 matches 9 bases. Germline values: CDR1 DFQATT, CDR2 SNEGSKA (reference sequence). The V segment lost 3 bases and the J segment 3 bases; nucleotides outside the gene matches: 11. There are 16 residues in the CDR3. As DNA, the CDR3 is TGCAGTGCTAGCCTAGGGCGAAGGACAGGGGAAGAGACCCAGTACTTC. This translates into CSASLGRRTGEETQYF.

This clonotype was seen a handful of times. The rearrangement uses TRBV7-2 and TRBJ2-3, with TRBD2 identical over 10 bases. The V segment lost 2 bases and the J segment 5 bases; nucleotides outside the gene matches: 10. The CDR3 has 17 amino acids. The germline gives CDR1 SGHTA, CDR2 FQGNSA. CDR3 sequence: CASSLRAGGSLGDTQYF. In DNA form, the CDR3 reads TGTGCCAGCAGCTTACGAGCGGGAGGGTCCTTGGGAGATACGCAGTATTTT.

As to this clonotype: With a much larger clone just one base away, this may be a read error. The chain combines TRBV20-1 with TRBJ2-5; 13 nucleotides line up with TRBD2. V shed 0 bases and J 4 bases; nucleotides not matched to a gene: 8. Germline V gene data show CDR1 as DFQATT and CDR2 as SNEGSKA (reference sequence). The CDR3 has 17 amino acids. The CDR3 sequence is CSARDWMRTSGGETQYF. The CDR3 nucleotides read TGCAGTGCTAGAGATTGGATGAGGACTAGCGGGGGAGAGACCCAGTACTTC.

The V gene is TRBV5-1, the J gene TRBJ1-1, with TRBD1 as a possible D gene (6 bases). Trimming took 2 bases from V and 6 from J, leaving 11 bases between them. This CDR3 has 13 amino acids. CDR1 is SGHRS, CDR2 YFSETQ, per germline. CDR3 sequence: CASSFAGDPEAFF. The CDR3 DNA reads as TGCGCCAGCAGCTTCGCAGGGGATCCTGAAGCTTTCTTT. Full variable domain (missing parts from reference TRBV5-1 and TRBJ1-1): KAGVTQTPRYLIKTRGQQVTLSCSPISGHRSVSWYQQTPGQGLQFLFEYFSETQRNKGNFPGRFSGRQFSNSRSEMNVSTLELGDSALYLCASSFAGDPEAFFGQGTRLTVV.

This clonotype was detected only a few times. The V and J genes are TRBV20-1 and TRBJ2-1; 9 nucleotides line up with TRBD2. The CDR3 contains 15 residues. From germline, CDR1 is DFQATT and CDR2 SNEGSKA (reference sequence). V shed 1 base, J shed 4 bases, and the junction held 5 bases outside the gene matches. The CDR3, as DNA: TGCAGTGCTAGAGTCCTAGCGGGACTTTACAATGAGCAGTTCTTC. Amino acid sequence: CSARVLAGLYNEQFF.

The CDR3 DNA reads as TGTGCCAGCAGCCAAATGATAGCGGATGAGCAGTTCTTC. Translating gives CASSQMIADEQFF. This chain uses TRBV3-1 with TRBJ2-1; maybe TRBD2 (6 bases). The CDR3 runs to 13 residues. The V and J ends lost 2 bases and 8 bases respectively, with 10 bases between them. In germline, CDR1 is LGHDT, CDR2 YNNKEL (reference sequence).